Below are 11 T cell receptor beta chains sequenced from a single sample in a study of T cells expressing NK-cell markers. TCRdb reanalyzed the 5' RACE reads and collapses them to one entry per CDR3 protein, without DNA. The sample's table shows about 550,000 distinct CDR3 sequences. The specimen sequenced was blood T cells: a sorted CD56 or NKG2C T cell subset, CD4+ or CD8+ T cells, or bulk PBMC T cells (not recorded which). The receptors shown here come from a man aged 18 to 30 in good health.

The V and J genes are TRBV29-1 and TRBJ2-2; TCRdb returns TRBD1, unconfirmable since there is no DNA. The CDR3 has 12 amino acids. Per the germline V gene, CDR1 is SQVTM and CDR2 is ANQGSEA. The CDR3 sequence is CSLIRGAGELFF.

This rearrangement joins TRBV25-1 to TRBJ2-3; TCRdb picks TRBD1, but there is no DNA to check that call. Germline values: CDR1 MGHDK, CDR2 SYGVNS. The CDR3 spans 14 residues. The CDR3 reads CASRRQGTTDTQYF.

V gene TRBV20-1 combines with J gene TRBJ2-1; TCRdb picks TRBD1, but there is no DNA to check that call. Germline V gene lookup returns CDR1 DFQATT and CDR2 SNEGSKA (reference sequence). This CDR3 spans 13 amino acids. CDR3 amino acids: CSARDRGLDEQFF.

V gene TRBV7-9 combines with J gene TRBJ2-3; TCRdb names TRBD2, which stays unverified in the absence of DNA. Germline lookup yields CDR1 SEHNR and CDR2 FQNEAQ (reference sequence). The CDR3 is 16 amino acids. The CDR3 sequence: CASSLSSSGRTDTQYF.

J is TRBJ2-1 and V is TRBV6-2 or TRBV6-3; TCRdb returns TRBD1, unconfirmable since there is no DNA. Germline V gene data show CDR1 as MNHEY and CDR2 as SVGEGT. This CDR3 contains 14 residues. CDR3 sequence: CASSYRQGRNEQFF.

The V and J genes are TRBV12-3 or TRBV12-4 and TRBJ2-1; no DNA is available, so the TRBD2 call from TCRdb remains unchecked. The CDR3 runs 17 residues. This chain's CDR3 is CASSLRLAGYGYNEQFF.

The chain's CDR3 is CASSPEVGRAQFF. J is TRBJ2-1 and V is TRBV7-9; TCRdb names TRBD2, which stays unverified in the absence of DNA. The germline CDR1 and CDR2 sequences are SEHNR and FQNEAQ (reference sequence). The CDR3 is 13 residues long.

This chain links TRBV12-3 or TRBV12-4 with TRBJ2-7; TCRdb reports TRBD1, a call that lacks DNA to check it against. The CDR3 extends over 14 amino acids. The CDR3: CASSSGAIVYEQYF.

The gene calls are TRBV12-3 or TRBV12-4 and TRBJ2-1. CDR3 length: 12 residues. CDR3 protein: CASSTTLNEQFF.

This sequence joins TRBV20-1 and TRBJ2-7; the D call of TRBD1 rests on TCRdb alone, since no DNA is present to check it. The CDR3 sequence is 13 residues long. Per germline, CDR1 DFQATT and CDR2 SNEGSKA (reference sequence). The CDR3 loop is CRADRGTTYEQYF.

The J gene is TRBJ1-2, the V gene TRBV20-1; the TRBD1 assignment by TCRdb is unverifiable without DNA. In germline, CDR1 is DFQATT, CDR2 SNEGSKA (reference sequence). There are 12 residues in the CDR3. CDR3 amino acids: CSAYRMGGGYTF.